This entry features one TCR beta chain sequence. Its cognate antigen is unknown. J was trimmed by 0 bases and V by 5 bases; bases with no gene match: 2. Germline values: CDR1 MNHNY, CDR2 SVGAGI (reference sequence). The length of the CDR3 is 16 residues. The sample comes from a study of cytomegalovirus exposure and HLA in healthy donors. Measured with immunoSEQ multiplex PCR; TCRdb has only the in-frame clones, and not every one. This table holds about 78,000 clones, 96% found once. General study points: The study recorded 150 to 200 TCR beta chains that were cytomegalovirus-associated.

The J gene is TRBJ1-4, the V gene TRBV6-6, with 11 bases identical to TRBD1. The clonotype originates from a young man in good health and CMV-seropositive. The sample was PBMCs. CDR3 bases: TGTGCCAGCAGTCCGGGACAGGGGGCAACTAATGAAAAACTGTTTTTT. Its translation: CASSPGQGATNEKLFF.